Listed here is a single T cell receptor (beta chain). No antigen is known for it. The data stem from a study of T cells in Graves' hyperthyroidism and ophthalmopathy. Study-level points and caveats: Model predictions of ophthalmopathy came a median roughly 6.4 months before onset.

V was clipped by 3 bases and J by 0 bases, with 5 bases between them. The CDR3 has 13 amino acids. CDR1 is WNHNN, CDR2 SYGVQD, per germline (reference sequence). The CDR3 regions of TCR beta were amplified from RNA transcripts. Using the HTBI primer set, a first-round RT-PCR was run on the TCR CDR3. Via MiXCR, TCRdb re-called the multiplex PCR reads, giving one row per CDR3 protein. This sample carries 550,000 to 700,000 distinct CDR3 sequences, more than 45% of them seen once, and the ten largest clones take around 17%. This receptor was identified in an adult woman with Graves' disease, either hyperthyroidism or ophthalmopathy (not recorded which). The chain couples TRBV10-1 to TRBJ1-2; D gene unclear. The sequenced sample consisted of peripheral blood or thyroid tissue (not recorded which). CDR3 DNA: TGCGCCAGCAGTGAACAGACTAACTATGGCTACACCTTC. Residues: CASSEQTNYGYTF.